These 10 T cell receptor beta chains originate from one sample sequenced in a study of vaccination and CD4 T cells after COVID-19. Their antigen targets remain unknown. Treatment specified: approximately 9-day PBMC culture with coronavirus spike peptide pools or control peptides (ViraFEST assay). CD4+ T cells that came from the unexposed donor were collected before the COVID-19 pandemic (2011-2018). The Oncomine TCR Beta short-read assay generated sequence data from the DNA of cultured CD4+ T cells. From the PCR reads, TCRdb called clonotypes with MiXCR, one entry per CDR3 protein. The data hold about 4,600 distinct CDR3 sequences, with 50% to 75% observed a single time. The specimen was CD4+ T cells from blood, cultured in vitro. The receptors were gathered from a human donor in good health.

This clonotype has a handful of counts. An end of the junction differs from the germline gene, which may be a read error. CDR3 region: CSASGGRGNQETQYF. The CDR3 nucleotides read TGCAGCGCTAGCGGGGGCCGAGGAAACCAAGAGACCCAGTACTTC. The J gene is TRBJ2-5, the V gene TRBV20-1; 10 nucleotides agree with TRBD2. This CDR3 is 15 amino acids long. Germline V CDR1 and CDR2: DFQATT, SNEGSKA (reference sequence).

V and J are TRBV19 and TRBJ1-2; tentative D call: TRBD1 (6 bases). Germline assignment: CDR1 LNHDA and CDR2 SQIVND (reference sequence). This CDR3 comprises 11 residues. V lost 11 bases and J lost 7, with 14 bases in between. The CDR3, as DNA: TGTGCCTCCCGCCGGGACACTGGCTACACCTTC. It is translated as CASRRDTGYTF.

This clonotype is large (0.1 to 1%). This chain connects TRBV6-2 or TRBV6-3 to TRBJ2-6; D unresolved. V lost 7 bases and J 0 bases, leaving 13 bases between the germline ends. This CDR3 has 16 amino acids. Germline lookup yields CDR1 MNHEY and CDR2 SVGEGT. The DNA for the CDR3 is TGTGCCAGCATCCCCCACGGATACTCTGGGGCCAACGTCCTGACTTTC. Its protein product is CASIPHGYSGANVLTF.

V gene TRBV29-1 combines with J gene TRBJ2-7; D is uncertain. The CDR3 sequence is 11 residues long. Trimming cost V 4 bases and J 4 bases, with 8 bases left between them. Germline CDR1 and CDR2: SQVTM and ANQGSEA. The CDR3 DNA reads TGCAGCGTTGTCTCGGCTTACGAGCAGTACTTC. Translation: CSVVSAYEQYF.

This clonotype was seen just once. The gene calls are TRBV24-1 and TRBJ2-5, with 7 bases identical to TRBD2. Looked up from germline, CDR1 is KGHDR and CDR2 is SFDVKD. This CDR3 is 12 amino acids long. Trimming took 4 bases from V and 5 from J; bases not matched to a gene: 0. The DNA of the CDR3 is TGTGCCACCAGTGAAGCGGGGGAGACCCAGTACTTC. It encodes CATSEAGETQYF.

The chain combines TRBV7-9 with TRBJ1-6; possible D gene TRBD1, 5 bases. The CDR3 totals 15 residues. The V gene lost 2 bases and the J gene lost 9 bases, with 14 bases spanning the gap. Germline V gene lookup returns CDR1 SEHNR and CDR2 FQNEAQ (reference sequence). CDR3 region: CASSLIPGLVSPLHF. As DNA, the CDR3 is TGTGCCAGCAGCTTAATCCCAGGGTTGGTTTCACCCCTCCACTTT.

The V call is TRBV12-3 or TRBV12-4, the J call TRBJ1-2; D is ambiguous. This CDR3 is 12 amino acids long. V shed 6 bases and J shed 1 base, with 6 bases lying between them. This CDR3 reads CASSELNYGYTF. CDR3 DNA: TGTGCCAGCAGCGAACTTAACTATGGCTACACCTTC.

The chain has TRBV2 and TRBJ1-4, with no clear D. V lost 3 bases and J lost 11, with 10 bases in between. Per the germline V gene, CDR1 is SNHLY and CDR2 is FYNNEI. This CDR3 has 12 amino acids. This CDR3 is CASSERDLKLFF. The CDR3 DNA is TGTGCCAGCAGTGAGAGGGATTTGAAACTGTTTTTT.

The table lists this clonotype with a few counts. The rearrangement links TRBV19 to TRBJ2-7; the match to TRBD2 covers 7 bases. Germline V lookup: CDR1 LNHDA, CDR2 SQIVND (reference sequence). This CDR3 comprises 14 residues. V shed 3 bases, J shed 4 bases, and the junction held 6 bases outside the gene matches. In DNA form, the CDR3 reads TGTGCCAGTAGTATCGGGCAGGGAGGGTACGAGCAGTACTTC. This codes for CASSIGQGGYEQYF.

This chain joins TRBV6-2 or TRBV6-3 and TRBJ2-4, with 13 bases identical to TRBD2. The CDR3 loop spans 16 amino acids. Germline CDR1 and CDR2: MNHEY and SVGEGT. The V gene end was trimmed by 0 bases and the J gene end by 9 bases; junction bases not matched to a gene: 5. The CDR3 loop reads CASSYSGLAGEVIQYF. As DNA, the CDR3 is TGTGCCAGCAGTTACTCTGGACTAGCGGGAGAGGTCATTCAGTACTTC.